The clone carrying this TCR beta chain showed up just a few times. No antigen is known for it. This may be a read error: a much more frequent sequence differs by one nucleotide. TCR beta CDR3 regions were amplified from RNA. The primer set for the first-round RT-PCR of the TCR CDR3 was HTBI. Each CDR3 protein gets one entry after TCRdb re-called the multiplex PCR reads with MiXCR. The sample lists about half a million distinct CDR3 sequences; around 20% were seen once. These data belong to a study of T cells in Graves' hyperthyroidism and ophthalmopathy. General study findings and limits: Ophthalmopathy prediction by the model preceded onset by a median about 6 months.

The CDR3 has 14 residues. The germline V gene has CDR1 SNHLY and CDR2 FYNNEI. This clonotype originated in a man between 18 and 29 years old with Graves' hyperthyroidism. This rearrangement joins TRBV2 to TRBJ2-2; tentatively, D is TRBD2 (5 bases). The sample was blood. CDR3 sequence (DNA): TGTGCCAGCAGTGAATCCCCCCCGGCCGGGGAGCTGTGTTTT. It is translated as CASSESPPAGELCF.